This TCR beta chain derives from a study of graft-versus-host responses after intestinal transplantation. Study observations and caveats: Circulating GvH clones peaking coincided with falling HvG clones soon after transplant. GvH clones occurred in recipient marrow; some first appeared in ileum or blood.

A note on this clone: Its antigen is unidentified.

The germline V gene has CDR1 MDHEN and CDR2 SYDVKM. The CDR3 has 13 amino acids. V dropped 4 bases and J dropped 6 bases, with 11 bases sitting between them. Sequenced by immunoSEQ multiplex PCR; TCRdb stores in-frame clones only, minus some. Altogether roughly 39,000 clones are present, about 95% being singletons, with the ten largest covering 0.22%. This specimen consisted of unstimulated CD8+ T cells sorted from spleen or lymph node cells, obtained before transplant. The receptor comes from a human donor who was the organ donor for an intestinal transplant. The rearrangement links TRBV28 to TRBJ2-3; no clear D. The CDR3 nucleotides read TGTGCCAGCAGTTCCCCGAGTGAGGATACGCAGTATTTT. Translation gives CASSSPSEDTQYF.